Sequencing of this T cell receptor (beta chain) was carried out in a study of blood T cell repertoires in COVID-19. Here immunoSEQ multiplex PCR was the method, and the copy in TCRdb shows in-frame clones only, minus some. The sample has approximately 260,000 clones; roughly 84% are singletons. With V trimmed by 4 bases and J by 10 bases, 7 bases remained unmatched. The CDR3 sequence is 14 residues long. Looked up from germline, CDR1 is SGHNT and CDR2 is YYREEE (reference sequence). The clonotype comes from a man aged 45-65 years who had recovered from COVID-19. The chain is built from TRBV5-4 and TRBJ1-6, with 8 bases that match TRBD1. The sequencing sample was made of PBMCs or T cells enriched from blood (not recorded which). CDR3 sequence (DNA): TGTGCCAGCAGCGTGACAGGGGTTGGGTCACCCCTCCACTTT. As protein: CASSVTGVGSPLHF.